This T cell receptor (beta chain) was found in a study of blood T cell repertoires in COVID-19. Trimming cost V 7 bases and J 12 bases; bases outside gene matches: 21. The CDR3 runs to 15 residues. Germline V CDR1 and CDR2: SQVTM, ANQGSEA. Clinical history as reported by participants underpinned cohort assignment. Donors of Cohort 3 who recovered were those that had two negative PCRs, clearance, or symptom resolution. Sequencing was performed with immunoSEQ multiplex PCR; in TCRdb, only in-frame clones are kept and a portion is missing. The sample lists roughly 160,000 clones, more than 70% seen once, with about a sixth in the top ten.

The chain recombines TRBV29-1 with TRBJ2-1; 7 bases align to TRBD2. This receptor was obtained from a man between 60 and 75 years old who had recovered from COVID-19. Sequencing was done on a sample of PBMCs or T cells enriched from blood (not recorded which). The chain's CDR3 is CSASRGGSPFEGQFF. DNA for the CDR3: TGCAGCGCCTCAAGGGGCGGGAGCCCCTTCGAAGGGCAGTTCTTC.